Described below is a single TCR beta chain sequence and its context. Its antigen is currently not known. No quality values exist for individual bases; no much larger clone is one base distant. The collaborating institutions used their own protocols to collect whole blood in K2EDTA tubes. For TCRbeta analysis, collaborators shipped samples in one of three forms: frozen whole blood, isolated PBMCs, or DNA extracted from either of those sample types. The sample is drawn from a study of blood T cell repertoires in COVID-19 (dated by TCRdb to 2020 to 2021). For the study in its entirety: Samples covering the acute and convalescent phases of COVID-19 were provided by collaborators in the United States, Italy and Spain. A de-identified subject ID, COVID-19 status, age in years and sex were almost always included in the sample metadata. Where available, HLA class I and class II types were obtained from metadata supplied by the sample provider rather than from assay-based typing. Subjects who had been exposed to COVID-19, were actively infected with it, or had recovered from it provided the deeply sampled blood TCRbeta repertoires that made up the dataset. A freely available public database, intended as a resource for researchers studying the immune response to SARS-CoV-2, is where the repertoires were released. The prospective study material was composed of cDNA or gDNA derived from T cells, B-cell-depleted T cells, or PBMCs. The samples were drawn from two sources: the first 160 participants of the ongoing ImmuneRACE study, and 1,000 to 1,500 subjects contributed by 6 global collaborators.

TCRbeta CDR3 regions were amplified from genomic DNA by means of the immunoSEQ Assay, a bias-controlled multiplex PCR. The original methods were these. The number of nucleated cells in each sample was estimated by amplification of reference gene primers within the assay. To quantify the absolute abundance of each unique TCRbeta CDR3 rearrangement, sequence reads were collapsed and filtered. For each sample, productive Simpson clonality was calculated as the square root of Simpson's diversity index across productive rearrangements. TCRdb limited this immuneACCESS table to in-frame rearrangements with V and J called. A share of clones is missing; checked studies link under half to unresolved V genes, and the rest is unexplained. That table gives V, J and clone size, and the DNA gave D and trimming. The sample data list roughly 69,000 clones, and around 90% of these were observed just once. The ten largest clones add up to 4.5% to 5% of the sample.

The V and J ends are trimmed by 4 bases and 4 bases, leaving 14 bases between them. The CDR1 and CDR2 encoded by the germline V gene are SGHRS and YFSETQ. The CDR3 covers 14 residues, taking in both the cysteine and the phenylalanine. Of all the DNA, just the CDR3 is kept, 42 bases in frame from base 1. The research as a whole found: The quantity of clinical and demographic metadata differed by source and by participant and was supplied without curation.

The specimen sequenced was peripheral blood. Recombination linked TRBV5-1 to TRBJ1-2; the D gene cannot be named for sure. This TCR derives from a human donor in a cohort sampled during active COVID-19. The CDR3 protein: CASSPVFPSYGYTF. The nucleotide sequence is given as TGCGCCAGCAGCCCTGTTTTTCCCTCCTATGGCTACACCTTC.